This T cell receptor beta chain originates from a study of T cells expressing NK-cell markers. TCRdb reprocessed the 5' RACE reads; each CDR3 protein has one entry and no DNA is given. The sample has about 450,000 distinct CDR3 sequences. Germline V gives CDR1 LNHDA, CDR2 SQIVND (reference sequence). This CDR3 comprises 13 residues. This rearrangement joins TRBV19 to TRBJ2-5; absent DNA, TCRdb's TRBD1 call cannot be checked. Sequencing was carried out using blood T cells: a sorted CD56 or NKG2C T cell subset, CD4+ or CD8+ T cells, or bulk PBMC T cells (not recorded which). The sequence was collected from a woman between 18 and 70 years old in good health. Here the CDR3 reads CASSIVGGETQYF.